The following is a TCR beta chain sequence with its context. Its specificity is unknown. The V end was cut by 0 bases, the J end by 4 bases, with 14 bases between. Germline V CDR1 and CDR2: SGHRS, YFSETQ. The CDR3 is made up of 15 amino acids. TCRdb's copy holds only in-frame clones and misses some; the assay was immunoSEQ multiplex PCR. The sample contains 150,000 or so clones, around 90% of which appear only once. This sample was included in a study of T cell responses to AZD1222 COVID-19 vaccine. General study findings and limits: Receipt of two AZD1222 doses was followed by a rise in Spike-specific TCR breadth and depth. Along spike, vaccine-associated CD4 TCRs were found throughout, with dominance at 160-218 and 743-854.

The source of this sequence is an adult in good health. The sequenced sample was peripheral blood, obtained on day 0 of AZD1222 vaccination. The chain joins TRBV5-1 to TRBJ2-7; D perhaps matches TRBD1 (5 bases). CDR3 nucleotides: TGCGCCAGCAGCTTGGGAGGCGTGGACACGTACGAGCAGTACTTC. Translated, it gives CASSLGGVDTYEQYF. The variable domain in full, completed from reference TRBV5-1 and TRBJ2-7, reads KAGVTQTPRYLIKTRGQQVTLSCSPISGHRSVSWYQQTPGQGLQFLFEYFSETQRNKGNFPGRFSGRQFSNSRSEMNVSTLELGDSALYLCASSLGGVDTYEQYFGPGTRLTVT.